The sample holds a few counts of the clone carrying this T cell receptor beta chain. This specimen belongs to a study of cytomegalovirus exposure and HLA in healthy donors. The PCR contained 60 Vbeta and 13 Jbeta primers. TCRdb's table, derived via immunoSEQ multiplex PCR, lists solely in-frame clones and lacks some. The data show 80,000 to 100,000 clones, 80% to 90% seen once. While unrecorded immune exposures were likely, the donors were nominally healthy when sampled. V lost 7 bases to trimming and J lost 1 base, with 11 bases between them. This CDR3 is 13 amino acids long. Germline V gives CDR1 SGHRS, CDR2 YFSETQ.

The chain links TRBV5-1 to TRBJ2-5, with TRBD1 as a possible D gene (5 bases). This receptor was identified in a man aged 40-49 years in good health and CMV-seronegative. The sequenced material came from PBMCs. The CDR3 spells CASGITGQETQYF. In nucleotides, the CDR3 is TGCGCCAGCGGAATTACAGGCCAAGAGACCCAGTACTTC.